Presented here are 10 T cell receptor beta chains from one specimen sequenced in a study of siplizumab effects on memory and regulatory T cells. TCRdb's copy holds only in-frame clones and misses some; the assay was immunoSEQ multiplex PCR. The data show about 13,000 clones, with roughly 50% seen just once and roughly 9.5% held by the top ten. Cells of the mixed lymphocyte reaction were cocultured at 37 degrees C for about six days. Antigen specificity for these receptors is unknown. Input material: CFSE-low (dividing) CD4+ T cells sorted from an allogeneic mixed lymphocyte reaction. These receptors all come from a human donor in good health; the cells came from an allogeneic mixed lymphocyte reaction.

This rearrangement joins TRBV11-2 to TRBJ1-5; D ambiguous. Germline assignment: CDR1 SGHAT and CDR2 FQNNGV. Deletions cut 1 base from V and 3 bases from J, with 7 bases between. The CDR3 has 14 residues. CDR3 sequence reads: CASSLVGDNQPQHF. CDR3 nucleotide sequence: TGTGCCAGCAGCTTAGTTGGGGACAATCAGCCCCAGCATTTT.

This clone was seen a handful of times. V usage is TRBV19 and J usage is TRBJ2-5; D not resolved. Germline lookup yields CDR1 LNHDA and CDR2 SQIVND (reference sequence). V lost 5 bases to trimming and J lost 4 bases, with 8 bases between them. The CDR3 is 12 residues long. The DNA for the CDR3 is TGTGCCAGTAGTTGGGTCGGAGAGACCCAGTACTTC. This encodes CASSWVGETQYF.

This chain joins TRBV27 and TRBJ2-6; D is ambiguous. Trimming left V 5 bases short and J 4 bases short, with 15 bases between. This CDR3 region has 16 residues. Germline assignment: CDR1 MNHEY and CDR2 SMNVEV (reference sequence). The CDR3 loop is CASSPVSGLGANVLTF. In DNA form, the CDR3 reads TGTGCCAGCAGTCCCGTGTCAGGTCTCGGGGCCAACGTCCTGACTTTC.

This clone is termed medium-sized (0.01 to 0.1%). The chain carries TRBV9 and TRBJ2-2; 11 bases agree with TRBD1. V dropped 4 bases and J dropped 7; count of bases not matched to a gene: 9. The CDR3 spans 16 residues. Per the germline V gene, CDR1 is SGDLS and CDR2 is YYNGEE. CDR3 DNA: TGTGCCAGCAGCCCACGGACAGGGGGCGCCGGCGGGGAGCTGTTTTTT. It translates to CASSPRTGGAGGELFF.

J is TRBJ1-1 and V is TRBV18; D gene uncertain. Germline V lookup: CDR1 KGHSH, CDR2 LQKENI. The CDR3 covers 14 residues. Trimming removed 2 bases from V and 0 bases from J, with 7 bases in between. The CDR3 DNA sequence: TGTGCCAGCTCACCATATGGGATGAACACTGAAGCTTTCTTT. Residues: CASSPYGMNTEAFF.

The chain employs TRBV20-1 and TRBJ2-7; no reliable D call. The germline CDR1 and CDR2 sequences are DFQATT and SNEGSKA (reference sequence). Trimming pared 7 bases from V and 0 bases from J, leaving 7 bases between. CDR3 length equals 11 residues. The CDR3 DNA follows: TGCAGTGTTGCTTCCTCCTACGAGCAGTACTTC. The encoded protein is CSVASSYEQYF.

The rearrangement links TRBV25-1 to TRBJ1-2; 8 positions match TRBD1. CDR1 and CDR2 (germline): MGHDK, SYGVNS. This CDR3 has 13 residues. With 4 bases clipped from V and 4 bases from J, the junction kept 2 bases outside the gene matches. DNA for the CDR3: TGTGCCAGCAGTGGTGGGACAGGCTATGGCTACACCTTC. This sequence encodes CASSGGTGYGYTF.

This clone was counted only a few times. V gene TRBV2 combines with J gene TRBJ1-4; D may be TRBD1 (5 bases). The germline CDR1 and CDR2 sequences are SNHLY and FYNNEI. Trimming removed 7 bases at V and 6 bases at J, with 12 bases between. The length of the CDR3 is 13 residues. DNA of the CDR3: TGTGCCAGCACTGGAGGGGATTATGAAAAACTGTTTTTT. Its protein product is CASTGGDYEKLFF.

This clone was counted a few times. J is TRBJ2-3 and V is TRBV10-1; unclear D gene. V dropped 3 bases and J dropped 2 bases, with 9 bases sitting between them. Germline CDR1 and CDR2: WNHNN and SYGVQD (reference sequence). This CDR3 has 14 residues. The CDR3 is CASSDFPSTDTQYF. The CDR3 DNA sequence: TGCGCCAGCAGTGACTTCCCTTCCACAGATACGCAGTATTTT.

In the case of this clone: A far larger clone is only one base removed, so a read error is likely. This chain connects TRBV5-6 to TRBJ2-5, with 8 bases lining up with TRBD2. This CDR3 comprises 14 residues. After removal of 2 bases from V and 1 base from J, the junction contained 1 base not matched to a gene. From germline, CDR1 is SGHDT and CDR2 YYEEEE. The CDR3 sequence: CASSLLAVQETQYF. Here the CDR3 DNA reads TGTGCCAGCAGCTTACTAGCGGTCCAAGAGACCCAGTACTTC.